The subject of this entry is one TCR beta chain. This clonotype was seen ten or more times. Its recognized antigen is unknown. No per-base quality is available; no much larger clone lies one base away. These data are taken from a study of kidney transplant recipient with SARS-CoV-2 infection (dated by TCRdb to the early 2020s). The meaning of the sample's time point label: pre-pandemic baseline sample and day 111 after first positive SARS-CoV-2 test. Measured from the cysteine to the phenylalanine, the CDR3 is 15 residues long. The read is trimmed to its CDR3 DNA, 45 bases read in frame from base 1. The trim is 5 bases for V and 4 bases for J, with a gap of 17 bases between the germline ends. TCRdb shows the sequencer as Illumina MiSeq. Profiling of the peripheral T cell repertoire targeted human TCRbeta genes. The paper's processing steps were these. Beta-binomial modelling was used to test for differences in clonotype abundance while accounting for variability over time. Expanded clonotypes were screened against the ImmuneCODE reference database of SARS-CoV-2-associated TCRs and were mapped to viral genome regions. Further repertoire analyses covered TRBV gene usage, CDR3 length, CDR3 amino acid overlap between time points, clonotype abundance distributions and Jaccard similarity. TCRdb redid the processing of the public reads, applying fastp at Q25 and MiXCR, and retained in-frame beta chains. Rows are unified per CDR3 protein, each entry keeping the most common DNA and genes. TCRdb, not the authors, supplied the V and J calls. This sample is represented by fewer than 250,000 distinct CDR3 sequences; 25% to 30% of them were singletons. 7% to 8% of the sample lies in the top ten.

Recombination connected TRBV12-3 or TRBV12-4 to TRBJ1-1; the D segment could be TRBD1, given 6 matching bases. The sequence came from a male patient in his thirties who had COVID-19 and was a kidney transplant recipient. Following a transplant, some T cells may be graft donor cells, not patient cells. The sample consisted of a blood sample, taken at baseline and on day 111 from a kidney transplant recipient. The CDR3 region: CASSPKGGGSTEAFF. The nucleotide sequence reads as follows: TGTGCCAGCAGTCCAAAGGGGGGGGGTAGCACTGAAGCTTTCTTT.